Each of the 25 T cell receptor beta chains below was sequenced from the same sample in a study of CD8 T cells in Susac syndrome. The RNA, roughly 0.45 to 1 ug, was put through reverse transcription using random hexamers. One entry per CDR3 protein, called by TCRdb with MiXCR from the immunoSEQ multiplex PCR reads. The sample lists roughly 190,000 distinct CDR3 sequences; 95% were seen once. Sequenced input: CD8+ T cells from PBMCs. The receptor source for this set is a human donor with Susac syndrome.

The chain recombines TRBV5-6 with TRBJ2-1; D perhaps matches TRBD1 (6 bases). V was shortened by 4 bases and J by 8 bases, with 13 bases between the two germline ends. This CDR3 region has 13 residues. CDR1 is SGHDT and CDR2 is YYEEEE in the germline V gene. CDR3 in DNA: TGTGCCAGCAGCCGGCCAGGGGTCGATGAGCAGTTCTTC. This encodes CASSRPGVDEQFF.

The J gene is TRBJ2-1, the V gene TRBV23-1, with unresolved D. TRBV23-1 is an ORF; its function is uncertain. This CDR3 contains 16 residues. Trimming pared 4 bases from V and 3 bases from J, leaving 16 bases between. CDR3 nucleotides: TGCGCCAGCAGTCGACGACCAGGAGATATCTACAATGAGCAGTTCTTC. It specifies CASSRRPGDIYNEQFF.

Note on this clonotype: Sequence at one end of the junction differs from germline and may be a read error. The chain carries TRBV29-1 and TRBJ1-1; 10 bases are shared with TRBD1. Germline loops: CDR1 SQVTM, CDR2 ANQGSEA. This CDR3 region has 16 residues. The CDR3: CSVEDRGLFTGTEAFF. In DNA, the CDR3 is TGCAGCGTAGAAGACAGGGGGCTCTTTACTGGCACTGAAGCTTTCTTT.

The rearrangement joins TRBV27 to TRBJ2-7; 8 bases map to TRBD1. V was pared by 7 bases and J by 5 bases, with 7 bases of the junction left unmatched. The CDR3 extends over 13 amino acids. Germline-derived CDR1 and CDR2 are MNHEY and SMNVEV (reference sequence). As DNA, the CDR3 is TGTGCCAGCAACGGACAGGGAGAAAACGAGCAGTACTTC. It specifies CASNGQGENEQYF.

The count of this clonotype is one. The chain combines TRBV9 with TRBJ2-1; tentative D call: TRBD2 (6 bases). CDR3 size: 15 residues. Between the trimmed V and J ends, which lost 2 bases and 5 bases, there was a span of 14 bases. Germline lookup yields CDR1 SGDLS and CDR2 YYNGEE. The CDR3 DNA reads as TGTGCCAGCAGCGTTTTAGGCGGGGCGAACAATGAGCAGTTCTTC. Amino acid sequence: CASSVLGGANNEQFF.

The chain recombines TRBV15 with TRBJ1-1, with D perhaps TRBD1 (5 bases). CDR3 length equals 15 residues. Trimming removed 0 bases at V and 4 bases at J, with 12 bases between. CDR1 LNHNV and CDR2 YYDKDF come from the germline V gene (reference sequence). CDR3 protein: CATSRDVTVVTEAFF. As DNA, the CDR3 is TGTGCCACCAGCAGAGATGTGACAGTAGTCACTGAAGCTTTCTTT.

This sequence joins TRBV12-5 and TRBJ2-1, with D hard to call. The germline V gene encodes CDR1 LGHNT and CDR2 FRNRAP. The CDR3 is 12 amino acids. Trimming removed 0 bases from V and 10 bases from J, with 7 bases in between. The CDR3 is CASGLVGREQFF. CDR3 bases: TGTGCTAGTGGTTTGGTAGGGCGGGAGCAGTTCTTC.

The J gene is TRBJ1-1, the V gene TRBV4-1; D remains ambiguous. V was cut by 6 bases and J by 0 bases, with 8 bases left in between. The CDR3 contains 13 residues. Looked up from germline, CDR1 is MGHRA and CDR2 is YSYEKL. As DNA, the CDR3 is TGCGCCAGCAGACAAAGGGTGAACACTGAAGCTTTCTTT. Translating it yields CASRQRVNTEAFF.

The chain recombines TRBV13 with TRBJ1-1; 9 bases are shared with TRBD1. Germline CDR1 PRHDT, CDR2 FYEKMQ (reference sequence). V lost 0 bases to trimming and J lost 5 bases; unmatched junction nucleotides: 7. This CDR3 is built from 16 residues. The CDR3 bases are TGTGCCAGCAGCTTAGGACAGGGGGCCCTTGGGACTGAAGCTTTCTTT. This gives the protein CASSLGQGALGTEAFF.

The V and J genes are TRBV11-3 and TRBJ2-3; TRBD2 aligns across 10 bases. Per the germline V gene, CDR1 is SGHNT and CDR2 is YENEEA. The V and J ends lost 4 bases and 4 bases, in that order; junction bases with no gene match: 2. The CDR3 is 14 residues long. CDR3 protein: CASSSGTSADTQYF. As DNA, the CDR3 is TGTGCCAGCAGCTCGGGGACTAGCGCAGATACGCAGTATTTT.

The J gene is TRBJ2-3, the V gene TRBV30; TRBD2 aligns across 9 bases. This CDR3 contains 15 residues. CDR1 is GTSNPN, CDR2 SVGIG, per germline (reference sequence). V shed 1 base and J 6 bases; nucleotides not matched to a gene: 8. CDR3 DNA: TGTGCCTGGAGTGGCAGCGGGGGGCACCCGGATACGCAGTATTTT. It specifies CAWSGSGGHPDTQYF.

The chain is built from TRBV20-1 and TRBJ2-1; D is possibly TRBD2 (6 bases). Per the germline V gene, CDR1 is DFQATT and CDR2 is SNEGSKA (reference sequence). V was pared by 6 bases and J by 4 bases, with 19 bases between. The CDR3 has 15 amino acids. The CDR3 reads CSAQSPAGPYNEQFF. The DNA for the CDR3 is TGCAGTGCCCAGTCCCCTGCGGGACCTTACAATGAGCAGTTCTTC.

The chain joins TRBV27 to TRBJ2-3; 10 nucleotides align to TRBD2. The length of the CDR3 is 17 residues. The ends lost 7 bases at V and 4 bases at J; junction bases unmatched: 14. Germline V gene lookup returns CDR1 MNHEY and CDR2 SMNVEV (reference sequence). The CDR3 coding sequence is TGTGCCAGCAACCCCTCTAAGCGGGAGGGCCTTGCAGATACGCAGTATTTT. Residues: CASNPSKREGLADTQYF.

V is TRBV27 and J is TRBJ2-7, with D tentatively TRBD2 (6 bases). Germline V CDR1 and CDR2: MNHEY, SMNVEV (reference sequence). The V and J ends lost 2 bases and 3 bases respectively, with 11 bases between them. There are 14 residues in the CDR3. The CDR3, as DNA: TGTGCCAGCAGTTTAAACGCGGGACGCTACGAGCAGTACTTC. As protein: CASSLNAGRYEQYF.

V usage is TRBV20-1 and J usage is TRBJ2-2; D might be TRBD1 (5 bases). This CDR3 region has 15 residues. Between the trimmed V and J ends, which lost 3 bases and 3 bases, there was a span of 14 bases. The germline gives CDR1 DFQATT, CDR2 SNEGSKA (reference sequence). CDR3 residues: CSASRQGGDTGELFF. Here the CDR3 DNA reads TGCAGTGCTAGTCGGCAGGGCGGCGACACCGGGGAGCTGTTTTTT.

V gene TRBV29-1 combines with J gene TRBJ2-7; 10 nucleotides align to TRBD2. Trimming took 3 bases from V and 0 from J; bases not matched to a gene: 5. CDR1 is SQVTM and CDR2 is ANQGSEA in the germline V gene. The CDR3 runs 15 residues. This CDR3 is CSVEVLAGSSYEQYF. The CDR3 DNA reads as TGCAGCGTTGAGGTACTAGCGGGGAGCTCCTACGAGCAGTACTTC.

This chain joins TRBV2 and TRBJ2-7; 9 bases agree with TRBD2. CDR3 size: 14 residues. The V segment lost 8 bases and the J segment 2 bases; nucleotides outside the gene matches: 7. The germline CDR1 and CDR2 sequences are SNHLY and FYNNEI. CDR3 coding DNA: TGTGCCAGCGCCCGACTAGCGGCGACCTACGAGCAGTACTTC. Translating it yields CASARLAATYEQYF.

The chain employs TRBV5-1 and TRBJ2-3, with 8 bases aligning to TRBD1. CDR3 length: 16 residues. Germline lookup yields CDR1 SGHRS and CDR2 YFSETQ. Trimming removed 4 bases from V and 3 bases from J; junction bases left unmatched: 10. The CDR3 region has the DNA TGCGCCAGCAGCCAAGGACAGGGCGGTTTAACAGATACGCAGTATTTT. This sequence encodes CASSQGQGGLTDTQYF. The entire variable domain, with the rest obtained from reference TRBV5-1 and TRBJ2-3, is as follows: KAGVTQTPRYLIKTRGQQVTLSCSPISGHRSVSWYQQTPGQGLQFLFEYFSETQRNKGNFPGRFSGRQFSNSRSEMNVSTLELGDSALYLCASSQGQGGLTDTQYFGPGTRLTVL.

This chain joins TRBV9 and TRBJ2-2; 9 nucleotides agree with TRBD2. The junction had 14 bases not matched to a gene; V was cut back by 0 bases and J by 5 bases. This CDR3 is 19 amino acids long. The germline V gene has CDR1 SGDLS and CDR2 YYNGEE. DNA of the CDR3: TGTGCCAGCAGCGTAGCCGGGGTAGCGGGAGCATATGGGACCGGGGAGCTGTTTTTT. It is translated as CASSVAGVAGAYGTGELFF.

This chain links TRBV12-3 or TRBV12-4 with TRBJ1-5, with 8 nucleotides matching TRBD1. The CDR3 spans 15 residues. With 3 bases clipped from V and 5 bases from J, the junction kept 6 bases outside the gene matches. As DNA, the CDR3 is TGTGCCAGCAGTTTCCGACAGGGGTCTGATCAGCCCCAGCATTTT. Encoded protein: CASSFRQGSDQPQHF.

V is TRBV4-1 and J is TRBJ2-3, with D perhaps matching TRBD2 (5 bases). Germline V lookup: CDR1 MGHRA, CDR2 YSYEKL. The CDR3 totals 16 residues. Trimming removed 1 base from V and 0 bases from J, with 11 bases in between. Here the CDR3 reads CASSQGTGSSTDTQYF. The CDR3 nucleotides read TGCGCCAGCAGCCAAGGGACGGGAAGTAGCACAGATACGCAGTATTTT.

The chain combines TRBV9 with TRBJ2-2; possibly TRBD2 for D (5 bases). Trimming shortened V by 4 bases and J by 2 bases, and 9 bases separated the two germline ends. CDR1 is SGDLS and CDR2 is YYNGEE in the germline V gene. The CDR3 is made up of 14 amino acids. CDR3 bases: TGTGCCAGCAGCCTTGGACTTAACACCGGGGAGCTGTTTTTT. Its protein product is CASSLGLNTGELFF.

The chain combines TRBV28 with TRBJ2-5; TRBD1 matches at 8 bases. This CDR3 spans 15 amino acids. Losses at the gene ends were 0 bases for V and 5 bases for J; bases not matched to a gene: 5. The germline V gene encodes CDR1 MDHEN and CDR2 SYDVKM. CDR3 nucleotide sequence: TGTGCCAGCAGTTTATGGCAGGGGGCGGATGAGACCCAGTACTTC. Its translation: CASSLWQGADETQYF.

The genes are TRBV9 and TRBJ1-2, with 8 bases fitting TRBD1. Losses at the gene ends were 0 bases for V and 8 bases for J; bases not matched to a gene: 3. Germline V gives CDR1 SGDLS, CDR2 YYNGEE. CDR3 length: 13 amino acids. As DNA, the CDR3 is TGTGCCAGCAGCGTAGGGACAGGGTTGGGCTACACCTTC. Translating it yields CASSVGTGLGYTF.

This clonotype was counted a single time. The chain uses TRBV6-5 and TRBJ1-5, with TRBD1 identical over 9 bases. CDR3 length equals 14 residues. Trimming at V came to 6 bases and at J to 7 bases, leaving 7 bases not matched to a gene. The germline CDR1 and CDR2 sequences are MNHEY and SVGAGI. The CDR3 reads CASSQGTGKQPQHF. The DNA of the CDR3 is TGTGCCAGCAGCCAGGGGACAGGGAAACAGCCCCAGCATTTT.